Listed below are T cell receptor beta chains from one sample, sequenced in a study of blood T cell repertoires in COVID-19. Assay: immunoSEQ multiplex PCR; the TCRdb copy retains only in-frame clones and omits some. The sample has roughly 160,000 clones, around 81% seen once. The sample comprised peripheral blood. The source of these receptors is a man between 65 and 85 years old with active or convalescent COVID-19. CDR3s include the opening cysteine and the closing phenylalanine or tryptophan. Fields, in order: V gene, J gene, clone size, D gene, CDR3 protein, CDR3 DNA. D genes are given only for firm matches. Part of the rows lack a size; the others show once, few, many or a class for expanded clones.

>TRBV3-1/TRBV3-2|TRBJ2-7|.|.
CASSQDQGLTSYEQYF
TGTGCCAGCAGCCAAGATCAAGGACTCACCTCCTACGAGCAGTACTTC
>TRBV28|TRBJ1-1|.|TRBD1
CASSSFGQGLKAFF
TGTGCCAGCAGTTCCTTCGGACAGGGTTTAAAAGCTTTCTTT
>TRBV7-9|TRBJ2-5|.|TRBD1
CASSATTGGQTQYF
TGTGCCAGCAGCGCTACGACAGGGGGCCAGACCCAGTACTTC
>TRBV7-2|TRBJ1-3|.|.
CASSLVRGSGNTIYF
TGTGCCAGCAGCTTAGTACGAGGGTCCGGAAACACCATATATTTT
>TRBV9|TRBJ2-3|.|TRBD2
CASSVAGGTSTDTQYF
TGTGCCAGCAGCGTAGCGGGGGGAACTAGCACAGATACGCAGTATTTT
>TRBV7-7|TRBJ2-3|.|.
CASSLAGGRTSTDTQYF
TGTGCCAGCAGCTTAGCAGGCGGCCGAACTAGCACAGATACGCAGTATTTT
>TRBV7-6|TRBJ1-6|few|.
CASSLGEAGGNSPLHF
TGTGCCAGCAGCTTAGGAGAGGCAGGAGGAAATTCACCCCTCCACTTT
>TRBV19|TRBJ2-1|.|TRBD1
CASSIGTTGVGEQFF
TGTGCCAGTAGTATAGGCACCACAGGGGTTGGCGAGCAGTTCTTC
>TRBV7-2|TRBJ1-5|.|.
CASSAQGSNQPQHF
TGTGCCAGCAGCGCCCAGGGGAGCAATCAGCCCCAGCATTTT
>TRBV7-6|TRBJ1-6|.|.
CASSSLGGGNNSPLHF
TGTGCCAGCAGCTCCCTGGGAGGAGGGAATAATTCACCCCTCCACTTT